Listed here are 24 T cell receptor beta chains from one sample, sequenced in a study of circulating tumor DNA in untreated peripheral T-cell lymphoma. TCRdb's copy holds only in-frame clones and misses some; the assay was immunoSEQ multiplex PCR. Found here are fewer than 8,000 clones, approximately 75% of them singletons; the top ten hold around 30%. The sequenced sample consisted of tumor tissue. These receptors were taken from a human donor with peripheral T-cell lymphoma.

This clone qualifies as large. The genes are TRBV19 and TRBJ1-1, with a possible D match to TRBD1 (6 bases). V lost 3 bases and J lost 6, with 11 bases in between. The germline CDR1 and CDR2 sequences are LNHDA and SQIVND (reference sequence). This CDR3 is 13 amino acids long. Here the CDR3 reads CASSIFSGAEAFF. CDR3 coding DNA: TGTGCCAGTAGTATTTTCTCAGGGGCTGAAGCTTTCTTT.

There are a few counts of this clone. The chain employs TRBV12-5 and TRBJ2-3; 8 bases are shared with TRBD2. The CDR3 sequence is 17 residues long. The V and J ends lost 0 bases and 4 bases, in that order; junction bases with no gene match: 9. Germline V gene lookup returns CDR1 LGHNT and CDR2 FRNRAP. CDR3 loop: CASGLVPGGGSSDTQYF. CDR3 sequence (DNA): TGTGCTAGTGGTTTGGTACCCGGGGGGGGGTCATCAGATACGCAGTATTTT.

This chain links TRBV18 with TRBJ1-2, with D maybe TRBD1 (5 bases). The germline V gene encodes CDR1 KGHSH and CDR2 LQKENI. The CDR3 is made up of 14 amino acids. V was pared by 6 bases and J by 0 bases, with 11 bases between. The CDR3 here is CASSSDSSNYGYTF. CDR3 coding DNA: TGTGCCAGCTCGTCTGACAGCTCTAACTATGGCTACACCTTC.

This chain links TRBV4-1 with TRBJ1-1; the D gene is possibly TRBD1 (5 bases). Trimming left V 5 bases short and J 6 bases short, with 10 bases between. The CDR3 has 12 amino acids. Germline V CDR1 and CDR2: MGHRA, YSYEKL. CDR3 DNA: TGCGCCAGCAGCTTGGGCAGGGCTGAAGCTTTCTTT. It yields the protein CASSLGRAEAFF.

In this sample, this clone turned up a few times. The rearrangement uses TRBV28 and TRBJ1-5; no firm D call. The CDR3 is 15 amino acids. From germline, CDR1 is MDHEN and CDR2 SYDVKM. V lost 6 bases, J lost 1 base, and 13 bases lay in between. CDR3 amino acids: CASSLTQMSNQPQHF. The CDR3 DNA is TGTGCCAGCAGCTTGACACAAATGAGCAATCAGCCCCAGCATTTT.

The chain links TRBV14 to TRBJ1-2; TRBD1 matches at 9 bases. Germline V lookup: CDR1 SGHDN, CDR2 FVKESK. The CDR3 runs 13 residues. J was trimmed by 8 bases and V by 4 bases; bases with no gene match: 5. The CDR3 loop is CASSPGQGRGYTF. The CDR3 DNA reads TGTGCCAGCAGCCCGGGACAGGGCCGAGGCTACACCTTC.

This CDR3 reads CASSWDFPGNTEAFF. The CDR3 DNA is TGTGCCAGCAGTTGGGACTTTCCCGGAAACACTGAAGCTTTCTTT. The chain has TRBV6-8 and TRBJ1-1, with a tentative D call TRBD1 (5 bases). The germline V gene encodes CDR1 MNHGY and CDR2 SAAAGT. CDR3 size: 15 residues. V gave up 4 bases and J gave up 2 bases, with 14 bases separating them.

V and J are TRBV6-8 and TRBJ1-1; D may be TRBD1 (5 bases). V gave up 6 bases and J gave up 5 bases, with 19 bases separating them. Germline CDR1 and CDR2: MNHGY and SAAAGT. This CDR3 spans 15 amino acids. CDR3 amino acids: CASSRLGRARTEAFF. In DNA form, the CDR3 reads TGTGCCAGCAGCCGGTTGGGCAGGGCTAGGACTGAAGCTTTCTTT.

The V and J genes are TRBV27 and TRBJ2-1; 13 bases match TRBD2. V lost 5 bases to trimming and J lost 8 bases; unmatched junction nucleotides: 6. Germline CDR1 MNHEY, CDR2 SMNVEV (reference sequence). This CDR3 has 15 amino acids. CDR3 nucleotide sequence: TGTGCCAGCAGTCTTACTAGCGGGGGGGCGGATGAGCAGTTCTTC. It translates to CASSLTSGGADEQFF.

V and J are TRBV6-8 and TRBJ1-2; perhaps TRBD1 as D (5 bases). The CDR3 is 13 amino acids. Germline lookup yields CDR1 MNHGY and CDR2 SAAAGT. V shed 4 bases and J shed 8 bases, with 14 bases lying between them. DNA for the CDR3: TGTGCCAGCAGTTTCCAAGGGGCGCGGGGCTACACCTTC. It is translated as CASSFQGARGYTF.

In nucleotides, the CDR3 is TGTGCCAGCAGTGTCGGTGCTACTGGAAACACCATATATTTT. The encoded protein is CASSVGATGNTIYF. The chain employs TRBV25-1 and TRBJ1-3; no clear D. The CDR3 has 14 amino acids. Per the germline V gene, CDR1 is MGHDK and CDR2 is SYGVNS. Trimming removed 4 bases at V and 2 bases at J, with 9 bases between.

This clone appeared once. This sequence joins TRBV19 and TRBJ2-5; 8 nucleotides line up with TRBD2. J lost 2 bases, V lost 3 bases, and 2 bases had no gene match. The CDR3 extends over 14 amino acids. Germline loops: CDR1 LNHDA, CDR2 SQIVND (reference sequence). The CDR3 region is CASSMTSDQETQYF. The CDR3 DNA reads TGTGCCAGTAGTATGACTAGCGATCAAGAGACCCAGTACTTC.

This clone was observed a handful of times. The V and J genes are TRBV28 and TRBJ2-7; D ambiguous. The CDR3 runs to 15 residues. Per germline, CDR1 MDHEN and CDR2 SYDVKM. V shed 2 bases and J shed 1 base, with 12 bases lying between them. Written as DNA, the CDR3 is TGTGCCAGCAGTTTAGGGTCTCCTCCTTCCTACGAGCAGTACTTC. Translated, it gives CASSLGSPPSYEQYF.

The genes are TRBV7-5 and TRBJ2-3; the table's TRBD1 call for D was not verified on the DNA. TRBV7-5 is a known pseudogene. This CDR3 comprises 14 residues. In nucleotides, the CDR3 is TGTGCCAGCAGCTTACGGGCAGGGGCAGATACGCAGTATTTT. This encodes CASSLRAGADTQYF.

This sequence joins TRBV19 and TRBJ1-5; possibly TRBD1 for D (5 bases). CDR3 length equals 16 residues. The V gene lost 5 bases and the J gene lost 6 bases, with 20 bases spanning the gap. Germline V gene lookup returns CDR1 LNHDA and CDR2 SQIVND (reference sequence). CDR3 nucleotides: TGTGCCAGTAGTGGATTGGAGGTTAGGGGCCTTCAGCCCCAGCATTTT. Residues: CASSGLEVRGLQPQHF.

J is TRBJ1-4 and V is TRBV7-6; D remains unclear. There are 15 residues in the CDR3. Germline V CDR1 and CDR2: SGHVS, FNYEAQ. Trimming shortened V by 1 base and J by 2 bases, and 8 bases separated the two germline ends. CDR3 DNA sequence: TGTGCCAGCAGCTTAGTACGGGCGACTAATGAAAAACTGTTTTTT. Protein product: CASSLVRATNEKLFF.

V usage is TRBV19 and J usage is TRBJ1-4; no clear D. V gave up 1 base and J gave up 8 bases, with 14 bases separating them. The CDR3 is 15 residues long. Per the germline V gene, CDR1 is LNHDA and CDR2 is SQIVND (reference sequence). CDR3 in DNA: TGTGCCAGTAGTATAGTTCACACTACCAGAGAAAAACTGTTTTTT. Its protein is CASSIVHTTREKLFF.

This clone was observed a single time. V is TRBV9 and J is TRBJ2-5; 8 bases are a match to TRBD1. In germline, CDR1 is SGDLS, CDR2 YYNGEE. The V gene end was trimmed by 5 bases and the J gene end by 3 bases; junction bases not matched to a gene: 6. CDR3 length: 14 amino acids. The CDR3 loop reads CASSGQGMEETQYF. CDR3 in DNA: TGTGCCAGCAGTGGACAGGGTATGGAAGAGACCCAGTACTTC.

This clone has a single count. This sequence joins TRBV6-8 and TRBJ2-7; no firm D call. In germline, CDR1 is MNHGY, CDR2 SAAAGT. The length of the CDR3 is 13 residues. Trimming took off 4 bases at V and 5 bases at J, with 12 bases between the two ends. This CDR3 reads CASSLSVSDEQYF. The CDR3 bases are TGTGCCAGCAGTTTATCAGTTTCCGACGAGCAGTACTTC.

The chain joins TRBV28 to TRBJ2-2, with unresolved D. This CDR3 comprises 13 residues. The germline gives CDR1 MDHEN, CDR2 SYDVKM. With 5 bases removed from V and 4 bases from J, the gap between germline ends came to 8 bases. CDR3 DNA sequence: TGTGCCAGCAGTGCCCTTACCACCGGGGAGCTGTTTTTT. Translation: CASSALTTGELFF.

This clone was observed once. The chain joins TRBV27 to TRBJ2-1, with D perhaps given as TRBD1 or TRBD2 (6 bases each). This CDR3 is built from 14 residues. CDR1 is MNHEY, CDR2 SMNVEV, per germline (reference sequence). Trimming left V 8 bases short and J 9 bases short, with 20 bases between. Written as DNA, the CDR3 is TGTGCCAGCTGGACCCGGGGGCTATCGACTGAGCAGTTCTTC. This codes for CASWTRGLSTEQFF.

A single count supports this clone. V gene TRBV19 combines with J gene TRBJ2-1, with 10 bases fitting TRBD1. After removal of 3 bases from V and 1 base from J, the junction contained 0 bases not matched to a gene. CDR1 and CDR2 (germline): LNHDA, SQIVND (reference sequence). This CDR3 contains 15 residues. The chain's CDR3 is CASSMDRGSYNEQFF. In DNA, the CDR3 is TGTGCCAGTAGTATGGACAGGGGGTCCTACAATGAGCAGTTCTTC.

This clone came up a few times. The rearrangement links TRBV7-2 to TRBJ1-1, with 10 bases lining up with TRBD1. Germline V lookup: CDR1 SGHTA, CDR2 FQGNSA. The CDR3 is 13 amino acids. V shed 5 bases and J 3 bases; nucleotides not matched to a gene: 0. The CDR3 DNA sequence: TGTGCCAGCAGCGGGACAGGGGACACTGAAGCTTTCTTT. This encodes CASSGTGDTEAFF. Full variable domain (outside the CDR3, taken from reference TRBV7-2 and TRBJ1-1): GAGVSQSPSNKVTEKGKDVELRCDPISGHTALYWYRQSLGQGLEFLIYFQGNSAPDKSGLPSDRFSAERTGGSVSTLTIQRTQQEDSAVYLCASSGTGDTEAFFGQGTRLTVV.

In its sample, this clone was seen a few times. The chain recombines TRBV23-1 with TRBJ2-3; the D gene could be TRBD1 or TRBD2 (5 bases each). TRBV23-1 is identified as an open reading frame with a role that is uncertain. CDR3 size: 17 residues. Trimming left V 6 bases short and J 2 bases short, with 21 bases between. CDR3 loop: CASSQDLLGVDTDTQYF. Written as DNA, the CDR3 is TGCGCCAGCAGCCAAGACTTACTAGGGGTAGACACAGATACGCAGTATTTT.